This TCR beta chain was captured by sequencing in a study of tumor and adjacent non-tumor tissue in lung cancer. Study-wide context: Aged about 30 to 76 years, patients included roughly ten men and 5 women with stage I to III disease. Regarding the study as a whole: Tumor repertoires had a smaller top 100 clone share than normal lung. TCR diversity was significantly greater in tumor than normal lung tissue.

Concerning this clonotype: The antigen is undetermined.

The V and J ends lost 6 bases and 6 bases, in that order; junction bases with no gene match: 17. The germline V gene has CDR1 DFQATT and CDR2 SNEGSKA (reference sequence). The CDR3 runs 16 residues. RNA was extracted from bulk tissue without any cell sorting. Three rounds of nested PCR, following a modified ARM-PCR protocol, produced the TCRbeta library. TCRdb itself ran the multiplex PCR reads through MiXCR, one entry per CDR3 protein. The repertoire holds 81,000 or so distinct CDR3 sequences, with 65% to 90% as singletons. This TCR was recovered from a woman between 50 and 59 years old with non-small cell lung cancer. The specimen was lung tumor tissue. The V gene is TRBV20-1, the J gene TRBJ2-3, with 8 bases matching TRBD2. The CDR3 DNA reads as TGCAGTGCCGCGAGGGGGTTCGGGGGGGACACTGATACGCAGTATTTT. It yields the protein CSAARGFGGDTDTQYF.